The rows below give T cell receptor beta chains drawn from one sample of a study of response to subunit inactivated influenza vaccine. TCRdb redid the calling of the RT-PCR reads with MiXCR, one entry per CDR3 protein. This table holds roughly 630,000 distinct CDR3 sequences, 11% to 15% found once. The material sequenced was PBMCs from blood, taken around 15 days before vaccination. The receptors were gathered from a man aged 50 or older who received an inactivated influenza vaccine. CDR3s include the opening cysteine and the closing phenylalanine or tryptophan. Each record gives: clone size, D gene, V gene, J gene, CDR3 length, CDR3 DNA, CDR3 protein. D genes are given only for firm matches. The size entry is marked missing in some rows and otherwise reads once, few, many or a size class.

.,TRBD2,TRBV25-1,TRBJ2-7,15,TGTGCCAGCAGCTCTAGCGGGAGTTCGGGCTACGAGCAGTACTTC,CASSSSGSSGYEQYF
.,.,TRBV18,TRBJ2-1,15,TGTGCCAGCTCACCACCGGCCTGGCCGGGGAATGAGCAGTTCTTC,CASSPPAWPGNEQFF
.,TRBD2,TRBV3-1,TRBJ2-3,17,TGTGCCAGCAGCCCAGCCTCTAGCGGGAGAGGCGCAGATACGCAGTATTTT,CASSPASSGRGADTQYF
few,.,TRBV6-2/TRBV6-3,TRBJ2-7,11,TGTGCCAGCAGACAGGGTCCCGAGCAGTACTTC,CASRQGPEQYF
few,.,TRBV4-1,TRBJ1-2,15,TGCGCCAGCAGCCAAGCCCTTACAGGGTTCTATGGCTACACCTTC,CASSQALTGFYGYTF
many,TRBD2,TRBV7-2,TRBJ2-1,16,TGTGCCAGCAGCTTAGGACTAGCTGGCTCCTACAATGAGCAGTTCTTC,CASSLGLAGSYNEQFF
few,.,TRBV6-1,TRBJ1-3,14,TGTGCCAGCGGAATTAAACCCTCTGGAAACACCATATATTTT,CASGIKPSGNTIYF
.,.,TRBV20-1,TRBJ2-7,14,TGCAGTGCCGCTCAGCAGGGAGTTTCCTACGAGCAGTACTTC,CSAAQQGVSYEQYF
few,.,TRBV7-3,TRBJ2-3,15,TGTGTCACAACACAGTCTGGCCTAAGCACAGATACGCAGTATTTT,CVTTQSGLSTDTQYF
.,.,TRBV12-3/TRBV12-4,TRBJ2-2,16,TGTGCCAGCAGCCCAACTGGGAACCTGTACACCGGGGTACAGGTTTTT,CASSPTGNLYTGVQVF
many,TRBD2,TRBV12-3/TRBV12-4,TRBJ2-7,16,TGTGCCAGCAGTTTAGGGATAGCGGGAGGGGAAGGCGAGCAGTACTTC,CASSLGIAGGEGEQYF
few,.,TRBV5-1,TRBJ1-1,14,TGCGCCAGCAGCTTCGACACTCTGAACACTGAAGCTTTCTTT,CASSFDTLNTEAFF
.,.,TRBV10-3,TRBJ2-3,14,TGTGCCATCAGCCTCAGGGGAATCACAGATACGCTGTATTTT,CAISLRGITDTLYF
few,TRBD1,TRBV7-8,TRBJ2-5,11,TGTGCCAGCAGCTTGGGGACAGCCCAGTACTTC,CASSLGTAQYF
.,.,TRBV12-3/TRBV12-4,TRBJ2-3,14,TGTGCCAGCAGTCCCGGGAATAGGGGGGATACGCAGTATTTT,CASSPGNRGDTQYF
few,.,TRBV7-3,TRBJ2-5,14,TGTGCCAGCAGCTACTATGGGGGGCAAGAGACCCAGTACTTC,CASSYYGGQETQYF
.,.,TRBV20-1,TRBJ2-3,15,TGCAGTGCTACCCCCACGGACGGGGGAGATACGACGCAGTATTTT,CSATPTDGGDTTQYF
few,TRBD1,TRBV7-8,TRBJ2-5,15,TGTGCCAGCAGCTCCGCGGACAGGGCTGGAGAGACCCAGTACTTC,CASSSADRAGETQYF
once,.,TRBV20-1,TRBJ2-5,12,TGCAGTGCCCCATCAGACGGGAAGACCCAGTACTTC,CSAPSDGKTQYF
once,.,TRBV30,TRBJ1-5,13,TGTGCCTGGAAGGCAGGGAGCAATCAGCCCCAGCATTTT,CAWKAGSNQPQHF
.,TRBD1,TRBV25-1,TRBJ2-7,13,TGTGCCAGCAGTGGCAGGGGGCTTTACGAGCAGTACTTC,CASSGRGLYEQYF
once,TRBD2,TRBV29-1,TRBJ2-7,15,TGCAGCGCCCGACTAGCGGGGGCCAGCTCCTACGAGCAGTACTTC,CSARLAGASSYEQYF